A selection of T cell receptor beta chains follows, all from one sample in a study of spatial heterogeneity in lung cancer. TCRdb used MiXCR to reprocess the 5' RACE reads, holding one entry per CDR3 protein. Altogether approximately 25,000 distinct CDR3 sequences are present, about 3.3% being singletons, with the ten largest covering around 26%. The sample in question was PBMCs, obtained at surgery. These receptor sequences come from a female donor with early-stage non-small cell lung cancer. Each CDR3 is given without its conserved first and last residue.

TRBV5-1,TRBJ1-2,ASSPRRQGNYGYT
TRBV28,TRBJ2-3,ASTIGASFTDTQY
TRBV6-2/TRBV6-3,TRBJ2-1,ASSYKLAGEIDEQF
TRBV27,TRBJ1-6,ASRASGHSPLH
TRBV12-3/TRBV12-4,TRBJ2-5,ASSLLAGEETQY
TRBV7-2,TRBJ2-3,ASNVIFGDTQY
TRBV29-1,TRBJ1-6,SGLRDSPLH
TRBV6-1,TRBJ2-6,ASSQGSAGANALT
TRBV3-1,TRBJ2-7,ASSQAGAGGSYEQY
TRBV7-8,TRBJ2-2,ASSLSRNTGELF
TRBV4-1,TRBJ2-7,ASSQQGLSGGDSYEQY
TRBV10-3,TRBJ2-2,AISFSDKNTGELF
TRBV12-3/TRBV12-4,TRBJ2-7,ASSRRDRTYEQY
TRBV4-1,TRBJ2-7,ASSQNPSYEQY
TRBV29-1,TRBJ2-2,SVQGAGELF